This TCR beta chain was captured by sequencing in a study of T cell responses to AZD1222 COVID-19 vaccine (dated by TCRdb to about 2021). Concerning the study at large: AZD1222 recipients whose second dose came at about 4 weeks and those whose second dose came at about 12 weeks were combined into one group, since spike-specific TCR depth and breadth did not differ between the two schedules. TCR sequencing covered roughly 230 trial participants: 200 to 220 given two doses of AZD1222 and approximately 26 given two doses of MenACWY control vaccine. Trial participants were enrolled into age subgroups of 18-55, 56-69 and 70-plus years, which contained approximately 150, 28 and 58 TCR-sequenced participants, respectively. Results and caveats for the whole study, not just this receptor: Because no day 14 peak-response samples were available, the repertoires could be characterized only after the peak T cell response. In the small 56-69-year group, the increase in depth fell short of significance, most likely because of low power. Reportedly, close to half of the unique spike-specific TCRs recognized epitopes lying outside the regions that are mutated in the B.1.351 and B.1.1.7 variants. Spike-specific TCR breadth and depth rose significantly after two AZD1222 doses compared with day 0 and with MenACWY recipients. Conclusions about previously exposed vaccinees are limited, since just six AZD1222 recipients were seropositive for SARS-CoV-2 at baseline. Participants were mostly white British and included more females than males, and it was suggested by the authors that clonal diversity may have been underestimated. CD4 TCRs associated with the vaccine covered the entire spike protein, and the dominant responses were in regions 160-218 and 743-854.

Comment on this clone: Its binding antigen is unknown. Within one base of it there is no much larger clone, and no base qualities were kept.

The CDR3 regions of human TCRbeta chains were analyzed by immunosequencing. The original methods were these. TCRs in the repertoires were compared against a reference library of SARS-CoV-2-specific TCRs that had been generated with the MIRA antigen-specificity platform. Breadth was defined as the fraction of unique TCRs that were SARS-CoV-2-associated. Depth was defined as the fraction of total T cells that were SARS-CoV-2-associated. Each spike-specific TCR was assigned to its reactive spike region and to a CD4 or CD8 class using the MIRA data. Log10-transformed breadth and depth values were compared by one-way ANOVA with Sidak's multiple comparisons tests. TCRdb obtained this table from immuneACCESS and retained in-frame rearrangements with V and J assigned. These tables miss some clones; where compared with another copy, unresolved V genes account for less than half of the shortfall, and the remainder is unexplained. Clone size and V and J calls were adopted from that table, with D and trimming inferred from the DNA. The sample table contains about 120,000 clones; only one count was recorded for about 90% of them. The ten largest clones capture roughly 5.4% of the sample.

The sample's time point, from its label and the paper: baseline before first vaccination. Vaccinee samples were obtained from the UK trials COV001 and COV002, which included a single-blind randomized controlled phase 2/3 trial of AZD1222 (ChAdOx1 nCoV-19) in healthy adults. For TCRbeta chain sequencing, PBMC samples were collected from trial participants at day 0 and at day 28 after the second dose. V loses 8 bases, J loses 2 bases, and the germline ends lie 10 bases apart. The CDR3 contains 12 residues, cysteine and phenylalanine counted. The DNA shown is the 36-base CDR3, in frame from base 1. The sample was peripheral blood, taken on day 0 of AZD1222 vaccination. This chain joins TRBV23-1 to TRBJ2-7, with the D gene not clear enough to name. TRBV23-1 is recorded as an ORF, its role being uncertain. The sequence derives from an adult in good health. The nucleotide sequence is TGCGCCAGCCCGTGGGGTCCCTACGAGCAGTACTTC. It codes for CASPWGPYEQYF.